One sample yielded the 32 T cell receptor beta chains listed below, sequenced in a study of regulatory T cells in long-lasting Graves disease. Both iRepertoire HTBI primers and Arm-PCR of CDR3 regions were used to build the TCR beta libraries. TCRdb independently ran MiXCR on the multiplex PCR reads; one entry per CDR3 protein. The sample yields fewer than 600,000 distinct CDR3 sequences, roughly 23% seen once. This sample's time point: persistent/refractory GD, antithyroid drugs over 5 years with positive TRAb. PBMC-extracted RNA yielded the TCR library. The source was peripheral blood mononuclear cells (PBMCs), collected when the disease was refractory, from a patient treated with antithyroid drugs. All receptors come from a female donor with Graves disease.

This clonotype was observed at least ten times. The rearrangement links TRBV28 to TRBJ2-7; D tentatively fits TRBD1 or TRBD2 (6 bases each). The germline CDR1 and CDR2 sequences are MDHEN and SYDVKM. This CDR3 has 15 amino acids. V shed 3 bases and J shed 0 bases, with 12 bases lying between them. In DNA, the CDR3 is TGTGCCAGCAGTTTGCCGGGGGCGAGCTCCTACGAGCAGTACTTC. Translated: CASSLPGASSYEQYF.

CDR3: CASSLGWAVEGTDSPLHF. The CDR3 DNA is TGCGCCAGCAGCTTGGGCTGGGCGGTGGAAGGAACTGACTCACCCCTCCACTTT. The genes are TRBV5-1 and TRBJ1-6; D ambiguous. CDR1 is SGHRS and CDR2 is YFSETQ in the germline V gene. CDR3 length equals 18 residues. V lost 0 bases and J 10 bases, leaving 23 bases between the germline ends.

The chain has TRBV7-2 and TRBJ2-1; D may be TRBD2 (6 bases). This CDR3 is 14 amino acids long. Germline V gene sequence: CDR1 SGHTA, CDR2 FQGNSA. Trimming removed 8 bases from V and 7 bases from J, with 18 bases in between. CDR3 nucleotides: TGTGCCAGCGGACGCGGCAGGGAGGCTAATGAGCAGTTCTTC. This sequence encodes CASGRGREANEQFF.

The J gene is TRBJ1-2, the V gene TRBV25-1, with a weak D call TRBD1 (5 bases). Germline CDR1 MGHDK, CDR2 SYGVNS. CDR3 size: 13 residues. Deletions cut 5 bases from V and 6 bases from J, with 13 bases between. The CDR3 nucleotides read TGTGCCAGCAGTCCCTCAGGGATCCATGGCTACACCTTC. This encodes CASSPSGIHGYTF.

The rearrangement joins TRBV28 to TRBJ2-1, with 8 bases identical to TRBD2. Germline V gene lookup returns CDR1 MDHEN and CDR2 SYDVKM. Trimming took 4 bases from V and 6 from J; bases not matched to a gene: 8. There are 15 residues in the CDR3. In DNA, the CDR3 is TGTGCCAGCAGTTCTCAGCGGGAGCCAGGCAATGAGCAGTTCTTC. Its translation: CASSSQREPGNEQFF.

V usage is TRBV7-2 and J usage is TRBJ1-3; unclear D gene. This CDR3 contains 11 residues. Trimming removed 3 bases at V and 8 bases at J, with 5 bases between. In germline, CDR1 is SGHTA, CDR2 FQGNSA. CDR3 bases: TGTGCCAGCAGCTTTTTCGACACCATATATTTT. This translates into CASSFFDTIYF.

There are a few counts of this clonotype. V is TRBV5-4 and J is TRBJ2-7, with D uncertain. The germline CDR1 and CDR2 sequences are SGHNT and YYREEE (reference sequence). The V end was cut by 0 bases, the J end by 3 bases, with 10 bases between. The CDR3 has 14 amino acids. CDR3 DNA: TGTGCCAGCAGCTTGGACGTGGCGAACTACGAGCAGTACTTC. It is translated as CASSLDVANYEQYF.

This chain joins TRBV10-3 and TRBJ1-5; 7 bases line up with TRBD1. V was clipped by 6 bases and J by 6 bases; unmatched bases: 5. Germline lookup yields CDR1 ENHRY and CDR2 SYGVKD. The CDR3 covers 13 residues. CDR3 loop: CAISDRVGQPQHF. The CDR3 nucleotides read TGTGCCATCAGCGACAGGGTAGGTCAGCCCCAGCATTTT.

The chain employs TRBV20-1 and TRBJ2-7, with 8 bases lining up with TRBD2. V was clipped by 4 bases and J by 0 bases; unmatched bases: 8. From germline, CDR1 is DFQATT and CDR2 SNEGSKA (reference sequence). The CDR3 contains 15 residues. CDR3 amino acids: CSAINGRGSSYEQYF. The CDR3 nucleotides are TGCAGTGCTATAAACGGGAGGGGAAGCTCCTACGAGCAGTACTTC.

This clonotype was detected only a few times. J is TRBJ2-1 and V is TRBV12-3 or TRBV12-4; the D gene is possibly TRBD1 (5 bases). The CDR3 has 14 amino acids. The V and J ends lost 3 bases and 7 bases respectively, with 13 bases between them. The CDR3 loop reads CASSLGQPGNEQFF. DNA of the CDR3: TGTGCCAGCAGTTTGGGGCAGCCTGGAAATGAGCAGTTCTTC.

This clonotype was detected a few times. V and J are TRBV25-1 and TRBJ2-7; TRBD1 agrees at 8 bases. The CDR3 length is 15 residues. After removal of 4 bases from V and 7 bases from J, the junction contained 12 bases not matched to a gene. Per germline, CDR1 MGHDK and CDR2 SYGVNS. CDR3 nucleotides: TGTGCCAGCAGTGGGAACCAGGGGGCTAGTGGAGAGCAGTACTTC. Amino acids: CASSGNQGASGEQYF.

CDR3 coding DNA: TGTGCCAGCAGTCCGGGACAGGATAATCACGATGGCTACACCTTC. Its protein is CASSPGQDNHDGYTF. The chain couples TRBV2 to TRBJ1-2; TRBD1 matches at 8 bases. Germline CDR1 reads SNHLY; CDR2 reads FYNNEI. CDR3 length: 15 residues. The V and J ends lost 5 bases and 6 bases, in that order; junction bases with no gene match: 11.

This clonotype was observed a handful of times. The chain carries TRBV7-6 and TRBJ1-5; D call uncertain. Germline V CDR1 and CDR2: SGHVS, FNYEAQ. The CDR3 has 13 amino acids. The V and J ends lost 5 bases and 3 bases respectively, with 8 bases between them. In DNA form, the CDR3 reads TGTGCCAGCAGCCGGGCCTACAATCAGCCCCAGCATTTT. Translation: CASSRAYNQPQHF.

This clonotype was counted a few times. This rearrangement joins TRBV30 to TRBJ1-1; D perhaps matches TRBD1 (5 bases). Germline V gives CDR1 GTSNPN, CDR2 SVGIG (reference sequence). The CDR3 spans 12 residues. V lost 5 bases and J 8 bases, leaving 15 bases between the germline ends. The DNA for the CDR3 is TGTGCCTGGGGGGCCCAGGAGACAGAAGCTTTCTTT. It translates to CAWGAQETEAFF.

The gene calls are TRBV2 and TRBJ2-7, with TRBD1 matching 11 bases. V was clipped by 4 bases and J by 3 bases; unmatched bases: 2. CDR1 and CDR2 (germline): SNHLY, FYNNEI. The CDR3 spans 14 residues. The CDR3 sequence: CASSGTGGLYEQYF. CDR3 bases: TGTGCCAGCAGTGGGACAGGGGGCCTCTACGAGCAGTACTTC. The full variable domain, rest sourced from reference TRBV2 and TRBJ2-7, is EPEVTQTPSHQVTQMGQEVILRCVPISNHLYFYWYRQILGQKVEFLVSFYNNEISEKSEIFDDQFSVERPDGSNFTLKIRSTKLEDSAMYFCASSGTGGLYEQYFGPGTRLTVT.

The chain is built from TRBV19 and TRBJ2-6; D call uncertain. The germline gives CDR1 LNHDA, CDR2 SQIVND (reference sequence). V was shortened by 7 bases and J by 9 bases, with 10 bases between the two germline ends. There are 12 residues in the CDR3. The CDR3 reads CASTRDDNVLTF. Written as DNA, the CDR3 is TGTGCCAGTACAAGGGATGACAACGTCCTGACTTTC.

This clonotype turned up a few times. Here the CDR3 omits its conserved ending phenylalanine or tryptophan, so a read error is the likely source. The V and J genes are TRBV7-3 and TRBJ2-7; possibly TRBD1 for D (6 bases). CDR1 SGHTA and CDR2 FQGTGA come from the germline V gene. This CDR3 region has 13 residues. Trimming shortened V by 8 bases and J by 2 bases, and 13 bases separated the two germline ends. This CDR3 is CASLRTETYEQYL. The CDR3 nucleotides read TGTGCCAGCCTACGGACAGAAACCTACGAGCAGTACCTC.

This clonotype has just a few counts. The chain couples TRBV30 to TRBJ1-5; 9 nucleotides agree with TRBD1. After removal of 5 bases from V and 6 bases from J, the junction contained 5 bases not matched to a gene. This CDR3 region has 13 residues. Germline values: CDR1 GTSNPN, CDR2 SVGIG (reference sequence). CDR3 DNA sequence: TGTGCCTGGGACAGGGGGGGCGGTCAGCCCCAGCATTTT. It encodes CAWDRGGGQPQHF.

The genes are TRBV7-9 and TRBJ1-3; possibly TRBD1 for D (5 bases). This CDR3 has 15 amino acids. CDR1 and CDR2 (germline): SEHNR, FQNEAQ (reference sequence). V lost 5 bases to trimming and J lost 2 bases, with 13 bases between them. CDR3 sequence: CASSPTGGAGNTIYF. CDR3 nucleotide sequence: TGTGCCAGCAGCCCGACGGGGGGGGCTGGAAACACCATATATTTT.

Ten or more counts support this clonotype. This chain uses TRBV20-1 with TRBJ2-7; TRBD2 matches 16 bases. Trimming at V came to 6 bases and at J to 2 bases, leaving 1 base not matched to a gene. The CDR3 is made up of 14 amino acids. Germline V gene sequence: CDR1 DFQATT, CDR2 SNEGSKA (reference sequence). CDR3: CSAGLAGGTYEQYF. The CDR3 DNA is TGCAGTGCGGGACTAGCGGGGGGGACCTACGAGCAGTACTTC.

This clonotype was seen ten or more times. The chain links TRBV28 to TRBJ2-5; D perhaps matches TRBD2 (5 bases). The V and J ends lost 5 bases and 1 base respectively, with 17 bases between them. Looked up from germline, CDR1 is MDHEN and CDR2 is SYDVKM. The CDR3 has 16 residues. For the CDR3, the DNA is TGTGCCAGCAGTCCCTTTGACCAGCGGTCCCAAGAGACCCAGTACTTC. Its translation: CASSPFDQRSQETQYF.

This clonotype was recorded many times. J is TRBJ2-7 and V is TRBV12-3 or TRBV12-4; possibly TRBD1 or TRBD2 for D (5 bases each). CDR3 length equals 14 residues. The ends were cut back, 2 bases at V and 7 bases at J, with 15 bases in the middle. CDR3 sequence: CASSLLGVSGEQYF. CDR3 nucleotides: TGTGCCAGCAGTTTACTGGGGGTTTCAGGAGAGCAGTACTTC.

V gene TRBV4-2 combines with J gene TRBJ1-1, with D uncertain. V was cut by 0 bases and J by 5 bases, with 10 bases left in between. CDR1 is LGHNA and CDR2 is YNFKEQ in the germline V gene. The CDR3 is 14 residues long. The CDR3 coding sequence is TGTGCCAGCAGCCAAGATGGACCCGTTACTGAAGCTTTCTTT. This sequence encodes CASSQDGPVTEAFF.

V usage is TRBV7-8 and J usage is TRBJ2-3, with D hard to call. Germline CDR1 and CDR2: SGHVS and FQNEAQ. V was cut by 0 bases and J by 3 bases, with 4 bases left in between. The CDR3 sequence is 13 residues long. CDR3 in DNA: TGTGCCAGCAGCTTAGCGAGGACAGATACGCAGTATTTT. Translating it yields CASSLARTDTQYF.

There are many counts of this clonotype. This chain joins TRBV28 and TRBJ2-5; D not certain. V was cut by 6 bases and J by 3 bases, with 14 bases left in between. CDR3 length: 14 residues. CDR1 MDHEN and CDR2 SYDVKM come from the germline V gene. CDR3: CASSHPLEEETQYF. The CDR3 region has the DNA TGTGCCAGCAGCCATCCCCTCGAGGAAGAGACCCAGTACTTC.

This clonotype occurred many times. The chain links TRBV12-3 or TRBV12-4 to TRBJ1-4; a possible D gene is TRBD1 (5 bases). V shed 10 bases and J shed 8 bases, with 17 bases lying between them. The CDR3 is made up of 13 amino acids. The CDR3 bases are TGTGCCATTACGGGACGGGAGAGGGAAAAACTGTTTTTT. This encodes CAITGREREKLFF.

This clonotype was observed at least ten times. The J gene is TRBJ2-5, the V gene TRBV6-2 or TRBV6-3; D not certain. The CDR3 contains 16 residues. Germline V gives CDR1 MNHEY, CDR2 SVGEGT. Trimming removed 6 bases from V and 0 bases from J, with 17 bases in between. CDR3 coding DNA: TGTGCCAGCAGCCCAATCTTAAGACACAACCAAGAGACCCAGTACTTC. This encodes CASSPILRHNQETQYF.

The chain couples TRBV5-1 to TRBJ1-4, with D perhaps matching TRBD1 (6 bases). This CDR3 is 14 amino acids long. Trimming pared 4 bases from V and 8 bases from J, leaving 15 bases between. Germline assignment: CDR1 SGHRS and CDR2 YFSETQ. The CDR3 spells CASSARTVGEKLFF. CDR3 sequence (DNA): TGCGCCAGCAGCGCACGGACAGTTGGGGAAAAACTGTTTTTT.

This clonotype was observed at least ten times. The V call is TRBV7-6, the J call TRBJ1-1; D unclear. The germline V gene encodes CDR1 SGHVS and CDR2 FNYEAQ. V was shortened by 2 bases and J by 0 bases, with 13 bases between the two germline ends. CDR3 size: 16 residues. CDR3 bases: TGTGCCAGCAGCTTATTGAGGAGGGCCATGAACACTGAAGCTTTCTTT. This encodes CASSLLRRAMNTEAFF.

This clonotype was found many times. Here the CDR3 reads CASSDGGAQNYGYTF. CDR3 sequence (DNA): TGTGCCAGCAGTGACGGGGGGGCGCAAAACTATGGCTACACCTTC. V gene TRBV6-1 combines with J gene TRBJ1-2; TRBD1 is a possible D gene (6 bases). V lost 3 bases and J lost 2, with 13 bases in between. The germline gives CDR1 MNHNS, CDR2 SASEGT. The CDR3 spans 15 residues.

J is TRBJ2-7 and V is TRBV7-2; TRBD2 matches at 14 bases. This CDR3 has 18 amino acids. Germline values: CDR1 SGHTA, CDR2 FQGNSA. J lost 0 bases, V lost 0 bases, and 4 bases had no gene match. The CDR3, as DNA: TGTGCCAGCAGCTTAGCGGGGACTAGCGGGAGTATCTCCTACGAGCAGTACTTC. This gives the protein CASSLAGTSGSISYEQYF. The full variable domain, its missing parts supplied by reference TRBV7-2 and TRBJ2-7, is GAGVSQSPSNKVTEKGKDVELRCDPISGHTALYWYRQSLGQGLEFLIYFQGNSAPDKSGLPSDRFSAERTGGSVSTLTIQRTQQEDSAVYLCASSLAGTSGSISYEQYFGPGTRLTVT.

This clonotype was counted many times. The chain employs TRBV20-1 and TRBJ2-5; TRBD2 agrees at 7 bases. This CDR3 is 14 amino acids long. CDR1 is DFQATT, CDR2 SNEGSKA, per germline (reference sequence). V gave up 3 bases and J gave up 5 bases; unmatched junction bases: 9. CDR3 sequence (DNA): TGCAGTGCTAGCGGGCCGGGAGCGGGGGAGACCCAGTACTTC. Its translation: CSASGPGAGETQYF.